This passage covers 20 T cell receptor beta chains from one sample sequenced in a study of control samples from healthy donors and cancer patients. The method was immunoSEQ multiplex PCR; TCRdb's version includes in-frame clones alone and lacks a portion of them. In the table there are 50,000 or so clones, roughly 92% of which are singletons. Specimen: PBMCs. These receptors came from a woman aged 50 to 60 with head and neck cancer.

The chain links TRBV7-9 to TRBJ1-1, with D unresolved. Germline CDR1 reads SEHNR; CDR2 reads FQNEAQ (reference sequence). The CDR3 is made up of 12 amino acids. V lost 5 bases to trimming and J lost 7 bases, with 11 bases between them. CDR3 sequence reads: CASSQADFEAFF. CDR3 nucleotides: TGTGCCAGCAGCCAGGCAGATTTTGAAGCTTTCTTT.

This chain connects TRBV6-2 or TRBV6-3 to TRBJ2-5; the D gene is possibly TRBD1 (6 bases). The CDR3 is made up of 13 amino acids. V was trimmed by 6 bases and J by 5 bases, leaving 13 bases between them. Germline loops: CDR1 MNHEY, CDR2 SVGEGT. This chain's CDR3 is CASSNRVEETQYF. The CDR3 coding sequence is TGTGCCAGCAGCAACAGGGTCGAGGAGACCCAGTACTTC.

The gene calls are TRBV30 and TRBJ2-3; 11 bases are a match to TRBD2. CDR1 GTSNPN and CDR2 SVGIG come from the germline V gene (reference sequence). Trimming removed 8 bases from V and 7 bases from J; junction bases left unmatched: 5. The CDR3 is 12 residues long. In nucleotides, the CDR3 is TGTGCCCTGGGACTAGCGGCGTATACGCAGTATTTT. Translating it yields CALGLAAYTQYF.

The chain carries TRBV28 and TRBJ1-2; D not resolved. The V gene lost 6 bases and the J gene lost 8 bases, with 13 bases spanning the gap. The CDR3 totals 12 residues. Germline V lookup: CDR1 MDHEN, CDR2 SYDVKM. The CDR3 nucleotides are TGTGCCAGCAGCTCCACAGTCTGGGGCTACACCTTC. Translation gives CASSSTVWGYTF.

The gene calls are TRBV28 and TRBJ2-1, with no clear D. Germline loops: CDR1 MDHEN, CDR2 SYDVKM. This CDR3 has 13 amino acids. V was trimmed by 7 bases and J by 0 bases, leaving 7 bases between them. DNA for the CDR3: TGTGCCAGCATCTCTAGCTCCTACAATGAGCAGTTCTTC. Its translation: CASISSSYNEQFF.

The DNA of the CDR3 is TGTGCCAGCTCACCAACAGGGGCACAGGATCAGCCCCAGCATTTT. Translation: CASSPTGAQDQPQHF. This chain links TRBV18 with TRBJ1-5; 7 positions agree with TRBD1. V dropped 2 bases and J dropped 5; count of bases not matched to a gene: 6. The length of the CDR3 is 15 residues. Germline V CDR1 and CDR2: KGHSH, LQKENI.

This chain links TRBV18 with TRBJ2-1; no clear D. The CDR3 consists of 14 residues. Germline V gene lookup returns CDR1 KGHSH and CDR2 LQKENI. With 3 bases removed from V and 2 bases from J, the gap between germline ends came to 8 bases. The CDR3 loop is CASSPPVPYNEQFF. CDR3 nucleotides: TGTGCCAGCTCACCCCCAGTACCCTACAATGAGCAGTTCTTC.

This clone was picked up one time. The chain links TRBV7-2 to TRBJ2-7, with D perhaps being TRBD1 or TRBD2 (5 bases each). Germline CDR1 is SGHTA and CDR2 is FQGNSA. The CDR3 has 14 residues. Trimming pared 5 bases from V and 6 bases from J, leaving 17 bases between. DNA of the CDR3: TGTGCCAGCAGCCTCCGGGACGGGCCTCTCGAGCAGTACTTC. Residues: CASSLRDGPLEQYF.

The rearrangement links TRBV7-9 to TRBJ2-2, with a weak D call TRBD2 (5 bases). The CDR3 covers 17 residues. Trimming took off 5 bases at V and 2 bases at J, with 18 bases between the two ends. Germline CDR1 SEHNR, CDR2 FQNEAQ (reference sequence). The CDR3 sequence: CASSLGGGLLNTGELFF. In DNA, the CDR3 is TGTGCCAGCAGCCTCGGCGGCGGGTTACTAAACACCGGGGAGCTGTTTTTT.

The CDR3 bases are TGTGCCAGCAGCTCCGGACAGGGGACCGGGGAGCTGTTTTTT. This codes for CASSSGQGTGELFF. The rearrangement uses TRBV5-5 and TRBJ2-2, with 9 bases lining up with TRBD1. Per germline, CDR1 SGHKS and CDR2 YYEKEE (reference sequence). CDR3 size: 14 residues. With 3 bases clipped from V and 5 bases from J, the junction kept 2 bases outside the gene matches. The full variable domain, with the rest looked up from reference TRBV5-5 and TRBJ2-2, is DAGVTQSPTHLIKTRGQQVTLRCSPISGHKSVSWYQQVLGQGPQFIFQYYEKEERGRGNFPDRFSARQFPNYSSELNVNALLLGDSALYLCASSSGQGTGELFFGEGSRLTVL.

The CDR3 loop is CASSSGQVDWGAKNIQYF. DNA for the CDR3: TGCGCCAGCAGCTCCGGACAGGTCGATTGGGGGGCCAAAAACATTCAGTACTTC. The rearrangement links TRBV5-1 to TRBJ2-4, with 7 bases fitting TRBD1. Trimming at V came to 3 bases and at J to 1 base, leaving 13 bases not matched to a gene. Germline-derived CDR1 and CDR2 are SGHRS and YFSETQ. The CDR3 runs 18 residues.

This chain uses TRBV5-1 with TRBJ2-7; the D is unclear. The CDR3 is 11 residues long. The germline V gene encodes CDR1 SGHRS and CDR2 YFSETQ. V shed 4 bases and J shed 3 bases, with 5 bases lying between them. Written as DNA, the CDR3 is TGCGCCAGCAGCCAAGACTACGAGCAGTACTTC. Its protein is CASSQDYEQYF.

The rearrangement links TRBV7-8 to TRBJ2-3; 10 nucleotides match TRBD1. The germline V gene has CDR1 SGHVS and CDR2 FQNEAQ. This CDR3 spans 17 amino acids. Trimming took 4 bases from V and 2 from J; bases not matched to a gene: 9. In DNA, the CDR3 is TGTGCCAGCAGCTCGACAGGGGACAGGGGAGCCACAGATACGCAGTATTTT. This sequence encodes CASSSTGDRGATDTQYF.

The chain couples TRBV6-5 to TRBJ1-1, with D tentatively TRBD1 (5 bases). CDR1 and CDR2 from the germline V gene are MNHEY and SVGAGI. V lost 7 bases and J lost 2, with 11 bases in between. This CDR3 has 13 residues. Here the CDR3 reads CASKRGTNTEAFF. Here the CDR3 DNA reads TGTGCCAGCAAACGAGGGACTAACACTGAAGCTTTCTTT.

The chain couples TRBV4-3 to TRBJ2-7; 13 bases match TRBD2. The germline gives CDR1 LGHNA, CDR2 YSLEER. The J segment lost 2 bases and the V segment lost 4 bases, leaving 2 bases of the junction unmatched. The CDR3 loop spans 15 amino acids. CDR3 sequence (DNA): TGCGCCAGCAGCCCCGGGACTAGCGGGACCTACGAGCAGTACTTC. Its protein is CASSPGTSGTYEQYF.

CDR3 coding DNA: TGCAGTGCTAGTTCCGACACCGTGCTACAAGAGACCCAGTACTTC. Protein: CSASSDTVLQETQYF. The gene calls are TRBV20-1 and TRBJ2-5; the D is unclear. CDR3 length equals 15 residues. V was clipped by 3 bases and J by 2 bases, with 16 bases between them. Germline assignment: CDR1 DFQATT and CDR2 SNEGSKA (reference sequence).

The chain carries TRBV5-1 and TRBJ1-4, with a possible D match to TRBD1 (6 bases). Trimming shortened V by 5 bases and J by 4 bases, and 15 bases separated the two germline ends. The V gene's germline CDR1 is SGHRS and CDR2 YFSETQ. The CDR3 is made up of 15 amino acids. CDR3 nucleotides: TGCGCCAGCAGTTCGTCCAGGGGTCGTAATGAAAAACTGTTTTTT. Translating gives CASSSSRGRNEKLFF.

This clone was recorded a few times. The genes are TRBV2 and TRBJ2-4; D unresolved. Germline assignment: CDR1 SNHLY and CDR2 FYNNEI. CDR3 length: 14 residues. The V and J ends lost 4 bases and 7 bases respectively, with 14 bases between them. In DNA, the CDR3 is TGTGCCAGCAGTGGGCCCCCCCTCGATAACATTCAGTACTTC. Protein: CASSGPPLDNIQYF.

This chain links TRBV19 with TRBJ2-3; perhaps D is TRBD1 or TRBD2 (5 bases each). Deletions cut 3 bases from V and 1 base from J, with 8 bases between. Germline CDR1 and CDR2: LNHDA and SQIVND (reference sequence). This CDR3 spans 14 amino acids. As DNA, the CDR3 is TGTGCCAGTAGTATCCGAGGGGGCACAGATACGCAGTATTTT. Translating gives CASSIRGGTDTQYF.

CDR3 amino acids: CAPADRGLYNSPLHF. The CDR3 DNA reads as TGTGCCCCGGCCGACAGGGGGCTCTATAATTCACCCCTCCACTTT. This chain connects TRBV24-1 to TRBJ1-6, with 10 bases lining up with TRBD1. V lost 12 bases and J lost 3; bases outside the gene matches: 7. Germline V gene lookup returns CDR1 KGHDR and CDR2 SFDVKD. The CDR3 contains 15 residues.